One and the same sample provided the 22 T cell receptor beta chains below, sequenced in a study of regulatory T cells in long-lasting Graves disease. Time point of the sample: newly diagnosed GD, antithyroid drugs for less than 3 months. PBMCs provided the RNA from which the TCR library was made. Construction of TCR beta libraries relied on iRepertoire HTBI primers and on Arm-PCR targeting CDR3 regions. Each CDR3 protein gets one entry after TCRdb re-called the multiplex PCR reads with MiXCR. The table has about 500,000 distinct CDR3 sequences, 9.5% to 15% seen once; the top ten hold roughly 8.9%. This sample was also put to use in a study of T cells in Graves' hyperthyroidism and ophthalmopathy.

Sequenced material: peripheral blood mononuclear cells (PBMCs), taken at new diagnosis, from a patient treated with antithyroid drugs. The receptors stem from a woman aged 25 to 39 with Graves disease.

This chain links TRBV29-1 with TRBJ2-7, with 9 bases fitting TRBD2. Germline V gene data show CDR1 as SQVTM and CDR2 as ANQGSEA. The CDR3 length is 15 residues. Trimming took 4 bases from V and 2 from J; bases not matched to a gene: 9. Written as DNA, the CDR3 is TGCAGCGTTGTAGGCACTGGCGGGAGGGCCTACGAGCAGTACTTC. It translates to CSVVGTGGRAYEQYF.

The sample holds a few counts of this clonotype. The chain recombines TRBV15 with TRBJ2-7; TRBD1 matches at 10 bases. V trimming: 3 bases; J trimming: 3 bases; junction bases outside the gene matches: 8. The CDR3 spans 16 residues. In germline, CDR1 is LNHNV, CDR2 YYDKDF (reference sequence). Written as DNA, the CDR3 is TGTGCCACCAGCAGGGCCCCCGGGACAGGGGTCTACGAGCAGTACTTC. Encoded protein: CATSRAPGTGVYEQYF.

The sample holds a few counts of this clonotype. The gene calls are TRBV7-3 and TRBJ2-2, with TRBD2 matching over 8 bases. Germline loops: CDR1 SGHTA, CDR2 FQGTGA. The J segment lost 6 bases and the V segment lost 4 bases, leaving 10 bases of the junction unmatched. The CDR3 is 16 amino acids. The CDR3 here is CASSYREGGDAGELFF. CDR3 nucleotide sequence: TGTGCCAGCAGCTACCGGGAGGGCGGGGACGCCGGGGAGCTGTTTTTT. The full variable domain, in which reference TRBV7-3 and TRBJ2-2 provide the parts outside the CDR3, is GAGVSQTPSNKVTEKGKYVELRCDPISGHTALYWYRQSLGQGPEFLIYFQGTGAADDSGLPNDRFFAVRPEGSVSTLKIQRTERGDSAVYLCASSYREGGDAGELFFGEGSRLTVL.

This clonotype was recorded only once. The J gene is TRBJ1-1, the V gene TRBV18, with D possibly TRBD1 on 6 matching bases. V lost 3 bases to trimming and J lost 5 bases, with 16 bases between them. Germline-derived CDR1 and CDR2 are KGHSH and LQKENI. This CDR3 has 15 residues. The CDR3 coding sequence is TGTGCCAGCTCACCTTCCTCGGAGGGGGGGACTGAAGCTTTCTTT. Translating gives CASSPSSEGGTEAFF.

This clonotype showed up many times. The rearrangement links TRBV28 to TRBJ1-1; D is unclear. Looked up from germline, CDR1 is MDHEN and CDR2 is SYDVKM. The CDR3 is 16 residues long. V lost 7 bases to trimming and J lost 0 bases, with 18 bases between them. CDR3: CASTARPVPLNTEAFF. The CDR3 DNA reads as TGTGCCAGCACCGCGAGACCCGTTCCCCTGAACACTGAAGCTTTCTTT.

This clonotype occurred many times. The chain joins TRBV30 to TRBJ2-4; 7 bases align to TRBD1. V was pared by 2 bases and J by 3 bases, with 1 base of the junction left unmatched. The germline V gene has CDR1 GTSNPN and CDR2 SVGIG (reference sequence). The CDR3 covers 13 residues. In DNA, the CDR3 is TGTGCCTGGAGTAGGGACAGCAAAAACATTCAGTACTTC. This translates into CAWSRDSKNIQYF.

This clonotype appeared many times. The V gene is TRBV12-3 or TRBV12-4, the J gene TRBJ2-7; D not certain. The V end lost 6 bases, the J end lost 1 base, and 10 bases lay between the germline ends. The CDR3 sequence is 13 residues long. The CDR3 DNA reads as TGTGCCAGCAGCTTTCTGAATTCCTACGAGCAGTACTTC. This gives the protein CASSFLNSYEQYF.

In this sample, this clonotype turned up many times. J is TRBJ2-1 and V is TRBV19, with TRBD1 matching 7 bases. This CDR3 is 16 amino acids long. Germline CDR1 reads LNHDA; CDR2 reads SQIVND (reference sequence). Trimming cost V 5 bases and J 10 bases; bases outside gene matches: 17. The CDR3 coding sequence is TGTGCCAGTAGTCCACGACAGGGTCCTTGGCTTGGGGAGCAGTTCTTC. The encoded protein is CASSPRQGPWLGEQFF.

The chain links TRBV3-1 to TRBJ2-1; TRBD2 matches at 10 bases. CDR3 length: 16 residues. Trimming removed 1 base from V and 7 bases from J; junction bases left unmatched: 7. CDR1 LGHDT and CDR2 YNNKEL come from the germline V gene (reference sequence). The CDR3 DNA is TGTGCCAGCAGCCAAGTCCTAGCGGGAGCTAAGAATGAGCAGTTCTTC. Translation gives CASSQVLAGAKNEQFF.

This clonotype was counted between two and nine times. With a much larger clone just one base away, this may be a read error. The gene calls are TRBV11-2 and TRBJ1-6; D ambiguous. V was clipped by 0 bases and J by 11 bases, with 11 bases between them. This CDR3 has 14 residues. Germline CDR1 is SGHAT and CDR2 is FQNNGV. CDR3 sequence (DNA): TGTGCCAGCAGCTTAGACCTCAACCCTACACCCCTCCACTTT. Translation gives CASSLDLNPTPLHF.

This clonotype was detected ten times or more. This chain uses TRBV4-1 with TRBJ1-1; weak D call: TRBD1 (5 bases). This CDR3 has 14 amino acids. Germline CDR1 is MGHRA and CDR2 is YSYEKL. V was trimmed by 2 bases and J by 4 bases, leaving 11 bases between them. The chain's CDR3 is CASSQILGGTEAFF. CDR3 in DNA: TGCGCCAGCAGCCAAATCCTGGGGGGCACTGAAGCTTTCTTT.

This clonotype was recorded many times. The chain joins TRBV27 to TRBJ2-1; 14 nucleotides match TRBD2. The CDR3 loop spans 16 amino acids. The V and J ends lost 3 bases and 7 bases, in that order; junction bases with no gene match: 5. Germline V gives CDR1 MNHEY, CDR2 SMNVEV (reference sequence). CDR3 DNA sequence: TGTGCCAGCAGTTTTCTGGGACTAGCGGGAGCGAATGAGCAGTTCTTC. Translation: CASSFLGLAGANEQFF.

Many counts were recorded for this clonotype. The junction departs from the called germline gene at one end, perhaps through a read error. The chain is built from TRBV2 and TRBJ1-1; D unclear. The CDR3 has 11 residues. Germline V gene sequence: CDR1 SNHLY, CDR2 FYNNEI. The DNA for the CDR3 is TGTGCCAGCAGGGAAGATACTGAAGCTTTCTTT. Protein: CASREDTEAFF.

There are many counts of this clonotype. This chain connects TRBV30 to TRBJ1-1; D is unresolved. This CDR3 region has 14 residues. The germline gives CDR1 GTSNPN, CDR2 SVGIG (reference sequence). The V end was cut by 2 bases, the J end by 11 bases, with 21 bases between. The CDR3 here is CAWSRPVVRAEAFF. The CDR3 DNA reads TGTGCCTGGAGTAGGCCGGTAGTTCGAGCGGAGGCTTTCTTT.

This clonotype was seen many times. This chain uses TRBV20-1 with TRBJ1-2; D perhaps matches TRBD1 (5 bases). The CDR3 runs 13 residues. Trimming took 6 bases from V and 6 from J, leaving 17 bases between them. CDR1 and CDR2 from the germline V gene are DFQATT and SNEGSKA (reference sequence). The CDR3 sequence is CSARKPGRDGYTF. DNA of the CDR3: TGCAGTGCCCGAAAACCGGGGCGGGATGGCTACACCTTC.

This clonotype has at least ten counts. The chain has TRBV27 and TRBJ2-3; D unclear. This CDR3 comprises 13 residues. Trimming removed 0 bases at V and 6 bases at J, with 7 bases between. The germline V gene encodes CDR1 MNHEY and CDR2 SMNVEV (reference sequence). The CDR3: CASSLSSWDTQYF. CDR3 nucleotide sequence: TGTGCCAGCAGTTTATCTTCGTGGGATACGCAGTATTTT.

This clonotype was counted a few times. A single base separates this from a much larger clone, so it may be a read error. The conserved phenylalanine or tryptophan is not found at the CDR3 terminus, so this likely reflects a read error. The rearrangement links TRBV6-9 to TRBJ1-2, with 11 bases fitting TRBD1. CDR3 size: 18 residues. The junction had 10 bases not matched to a gene; V was cut back by 3 bases and J by 1 base. The germline V gene has CDR1 MNHGY and CDR2 SVAAGI. Written as DNA, the CDR3 is TGTGCCAGCAGTTACTCTGGGACAGGGGGTGGGATTAACTATGGCTACACCCTC. It codes for CASSYSGTGGGINYGYTL.

The sample holds many counts of this clonotype. The gene calls are TRBV7-2 and TRBJ1-1; perhaps TRBD1 as D (6 bases). The V and J ends lost 5 bases and 1 base respectively, with 8 bases between them. Germline values: CDR1 SGHTA, CDR2 FQGNSA. The CDR3 sequence is 13 residues long. The CDR3 nucleotides are TGTGCCAGCAGCATGACAGGGAACACTGAAGCTTTCTTT. Its protein product is CASSMTGNTEAFF.

This clonotype occurred many times. This sequence joins TRBV2 and TRBJ1-4; 7 nucleotides agree with TRBD1. V lost 2 bases to trimming and J lost 7 bases; unmatched junction nucleotides: 1. This CDR3 has 13 residues. Germline V gives CDR1 SNHLY, CDR2 FYNNEI. DNA for the CDR3: TGTGCCAGCAGTGAAACAGGGGCTGAAAAACTGTTTTTT. Translation: CASSETGAEKLFF.

This clonotype was found a few times. The chain recombines TRBV20-1 with TRBJ2-1; D might be TRBD1 (6 bases). The CDR3 extends over 16 amino acids. Germline V gives CDR1 DFQATT, CDR2 SNEGSKA (reference sequence). V was pared by 1 base and J by 4 bases, with 17 bases between. CDR3 in amino acids: CSARVRTVPVYNEQFF. CDR3 nucleotide sequence: TGCAGTGCTAGAGTCCGGACAGTGCCTGTTTACAATGAGCAGTTCTTC.

At least ten counts were recorded for this clonotype. This chain connects TRBV12-3 or TRBV12-4 to TRBJ2-1; 8 bases are a match to TRBD1. CDR3 length equals 15 residues. Unmatched junction bases numbered 5, after V lost 7 bases and J lost 0 bases. CDR3 sequence reads: CASTRQGSSYNEQFF. For the CDR3, the DNA is TGTGCCAGCACTCGACAGGGGAGCTCCTACAATGAGCAGTTCTTC.

This clonotype was picked up a small number of times. One junction end disagrees with the germline gene, perhaps due to a read error. The V gene is TRBV3-1, the J gene TRBJ2-1, with 8 bases lining up with TRBD1. CDR1 and CDR2 from the germline V gene are LGHDT and YNNKEL (reference sequence). CDR3 size: 12 residues. This CDR3 is CASSPDRDRRLF. As DNA, the CDR3 is TGTGCCAGCAGCCCCGATAGGGACAGGAGACTCTTC.